One and the same sample provided the 5 T cell receptor beta chains below, sequenced in a study of cytomegalovirus exposure and HLA in healthy donors (dated by TCRdb to 2015 to 2018). The receptor library was made with the immunoSEQ multiplex PCR assay. A mixture of 60 forward primers for TCR Vbeta segments and 13 reverse primers for TCR Jbeta segments was used in the multiplex PCR. Entries here come from immuneACCESS through TCRdb and include only in-frame sequences with V and J called. Some clones fail to appear in such tables; in the studies checked, an unresolved V gene covers under half of the shortfall, and the cause of the remainder is unknown. The sample table holds about 200,000 clones, of which around 80% were seen once. The ten largest clones capture roughly 1.7% of the sample. Sequencing was performed on PBMCs. The receptors were gathered from a man aged 40-49 years in good health and CMV-seropositive.

The rearrangement links TRBV5-4 to TRBJ2-3; perhaps TRBD2 as D (7 bases). Germline V gene data show CDR1 as SGHNT and CDR2 as YYREEE (reference sequence). The CDR3 has 18 amino acids. Trimming pared 0 bases from V and 3 bases from J, leaving 20 bases between. CDR3 sequence: CASSLGLLMGGQTDTQYF. CDR3 in DNA: TGTGCCAGCAGCTTGGGACTCCTAATGGGGGGGCAAACAGATACGCAGTATTTT.

This rearrangement joins TRBV29-1 to TRBJ2-1; a weak D match, TRBD2 (8 bases). Germline V gives CDR1 SQVTM, CDR2 ANQGSEA. Trimming removed 5 bases from V and 1 base from J, with 24 bases in between. The CDR3 sequence is 18 residues long. The CDR3 reads CSVTHRGWRGRSYNEQFF. The DNA for the CDR3 is TGCAGCGTTACCCACAGGGGCTGGCGCGGGAGGTCCTACAATGAGCAGTTCTTC.

In its sample, this clone was seen a few times. The genes are TRBV30 and TRBJ1-3, with 10 bases matching TRBD1. The germline V gene has CDR1 GTSNPN and CDR2 SVGIG (reference sequence). This CDR3 contains 16 residues. The V and J ends lost 1 base and 0 bases, in that order; junction bases with no gene match: 3. The CDR3 reads CAWSGQGASSGNTIYF. The CDR3, as DNA: TGTGCCTGGAGTGGACAGGGGGCGAGCTCTGGAAACACCATATATTTT. Drawing the rest from reference TRBV30 and TRBJ1-3, the complete variable domain is SQTIHQWPATLVQPVGSPLSLECTVEGTSNPNLYWYRQAAGRGLQLLFYSVGIGQISSEVPQNLSASRPQDRQFILSSKKLLLSDSGFYLCAWSGQGASSGNTIYFGEGSWLTVV.

The V call is TRBV27, the J call TRBJ2-1; 7 positions agree with TRBD2. The CDR3 extends over 15 amino acids. Germline V CDR1 and CDR2: MNHEY, SMNVEV (reference sequence). With V trimmed by 3 bases and J by 4 bases, 6 bases remained unmatched. The CDR3: CASSFAGEGYNEQFF. CDR3 sequence (DNA): TGTGCCAGCAGTTTCGCGGGAGAAGGATACAATGAGCAGTTCTTC.

The chain has TRBV5-1 and TRBJ2-7; weak D call: TRBD1 (5 bases). Germline V CDR1 and CDR2: SGHRS, YFSETQ. The V end was cut by 4 bases, the J end by 2 bases, with 10 bases between. CDR3 length equals 13 residues. For the CDR3, the DNA is TGCGCCAGCAGCCGCGACAGCACCTACGAGCAGTACTTC. Protein: CASSRDSTYEQYF.